This T cell receptor (beta chain) was documented in a study of cytomegalovirus exposure and HLA in healthy donors. Findings of the study overall: Among TCR beta chains, those listed as cytomegalovirus-associated numbered some 160. Cytomegalovirus status was reportedly diagnosed by the classifier with high specificity and sensitivity. The analysis excluded some indistinguishable V segments, including TRBV6-2 and TRBV6-3.

Germline V gene sequence: CDR1 MNHEY, CDR2 SMNVEV (reference sequence). Trimming stripped 2 bases from V and 3 bases from J, with 19 bases between. The CDR3 runs 17 residues. As regards this clone: The antigen remains unidentified.

The PCR used 60 Vbeta and 13 Jbeta primers. Generated by immunoSEQ multiplex PCR, the TCRdb table keeps only in-frame clones and is missing some. This sample has 180,000 or so clones, with more than 60% found just once. Material: PBMCs. The J gene is TRBJ2-5, the V gene TRBV27, with D perhaps TRBD1 (6 bases). This TCR was recovered from a woman between 40 and 55 years old in good health and CMV-seropositive. In nucleotides, the CDR3 is TGTGCCAGCAGTTTAGATAAGACTCGGACAGTCAAAGAGACCCAGTACTTC. This gives the protein CASSLDKTRTVKETQYF.